The subject of this entry is one T cell receptor (beta chain). Its antigen remains unidentified. This specimen belongs to a study of cytomegalovirus exposure and HLA in healthy donors. Broader study findings: Common viral pathogens seemed, in a later analysis, to connect with several of the most significant clusters. The study designated roughly 150 TCR beta chains cytomegalovirus-associated.

The germline V and J ends were trimmed by 6 bases and 1 base, with 25 bases remaining between them. Germline V gene sequence: CDR1 SGHTA, CDR2 FQGTGA. The CDR3 loop spans 18 amino acids. 60 Vbeta and 13 Jbeta primers were used in PCR. Assay: immunoSEQ multiplex PCR; the TCRdb copy retains only in-frame clones and omits some. There are some 130,000 clones in the sample; around 82% occur only once, and approximately 11% lies in the top ten. The sequencing input was PBMCs. This TCR was recovered from a male donor in good health and CMV-seropositive. The chain has TRBV7-3 and TRBJ2-7; D is possibly TRBD2 (6 bases). The DNA of the CDR3 is TGTGCCAGCAGATCACCCTTTGCAGGGCCGGAGGGGTCCTACGAGCAGTACTTC. Encoded protein: CASRSPFAGPEGSYEQYF.